These T cell receptor beta chains were read from a single sample in a study of shared clonotypes between healthy human individuals. Profiling relied on immunoSEQ multiplex PCR, and the TCRdb table lists in-frame clones only, not all of them. In the table there are a few million clones, roughly 90% of which are singletons. Sequenced input: naive CD4+ T cells from PBMCs. The receptors stem from a man aged 18 to 29 in good health. Some clones in this sample may be carry-over from other donors' samples. The CDR3 runs from the conserved cysteine through the conserved F or W. Only some rows state a clone size, as once, few, many or a class for expanded clones.

J gene: TRBJ2-3
V gene: TRBV5-1
clone size: NA
CDR3 protein: CASSSTGSDTQYF

J gene: TRBJ2-7
V gene: TRBV6-1
clone size: NA
CDR3 protein: CASVQGTSYEQYF

J gene: TRBJ2-7
V gene: TRBV27
clone size: NA
CDR3 protein: CASSPGSSYEQYF

J gene: TRBJ1-1
V gene: TRBV29-1
clone size: NA
CDR3 protein: CSVSGGIHTEAFF

J gene: TRBJ2-3
V gene: TRBV29-1
clone size: once
CDR3 protein: CSVGRAGGPADTQYF

J gene: TRBJ2-7
V gene: TRBV5-1
clone size: NA
CDR3 protein: CASSSPSGSYEQYF

J gene: TRBJ1-4
V gene: TRBV2
clone size: NA
CDR3 protein: CASSAEAAGNEKLFF

J gene: TRBJ2-2
V gene: TRBV19
clone size: NA
CDR3 protein: CASRLAGGRTGELFF

J gene: TRBJ1-4
V gene: TRBV7-9
clone size: NA
CDR3 protein: CASSLEQGGNEKLFF

J gene: TRBJ2-6
V gene: TRBV19
clone size: NA
CDR3 protein: CASSDRALSSGANVLTF

J gene: TRBJ1-1
V gene: TRBV28
clone size: NA
CDR3 protein: CASSLTGTWNTEAFF

J gene: TRBJ1-1
V gene: TRBV6-1
clone size: NA
CDR3 protein: CASSLDRGNTEAFF

J gene: TRBJ2-7
V gene: TRBV7-2
clone size: NA
CDR3 protein: CASSLNRELEQYF

J gene: TRBJ2-3
V gene: TRBV18
clone size: NA
CDR3 protein: CASSPFTSGSADTQYF

J gene: TRBJ1-5
V gene: TRBV5-6
clone size: NA
CDR3 protein: CASSLARTGGQPQHF

J gene: TRBJ2-5
V gene: TRBV19
clone size: NA
CDR3 protein: CASSITGAQETQYF

J gene: TRBJ1-3
V gene: TRBV29-1
clone size: NA
CDR3 protein: CSVHGSSGNTIYF

J gene: TRBJ2-5
V gene: TRBV5-1
clone size: NA
CDR3 protein: CASGGSGVETQYF

J gene: TRBJ1-1
V gene: TRBV28
clone size: NA
CDR3 protein: CASSLGTGLLMNTEAFF

J gene: TRBJ2-7
V gene: TRBV6-6
clone size: NA
CDR3 protein: CASSYSVPGNYEQYF

J gene: TRBJ2-7
V gene: TRBV7-9
clone size: NA
CDR3 protein: CASSGTRGSREGRPLQYF

J gene: TRBJ2-2
V gene: TRBV29-1
clone size: NA
CDR3 protein: CSVEVRLAGAGELFF

J gene: TRBJ2-5
V gene: TRBV4-2
clone size: NA
CDR3 protein: CASSPAGTTQETQYF

J gene: TRBJ2-1
V gene: TRBV28
clone size: NA
CDR3 protein: CASTPSREGFYNEQFF

J gene: TRBJ2-2
V gene: TRBV7-2
clone size: NA
CDR3 protein: CASSLVRTSGILNTGELFF

J gene: TRBJ1-2
V gene: TRBV9
clone size: NA
CDR3 protein: CASSVGQGLPYGYTF

J gene: TRBJ2-1
V gene: TRBV6-5
clone size: NA
CDR3 protein: CASRRRTGWDEQFF

J gene: TRBJ2-7
V gene: TRBV6-1
clone size: NA
CDR3 protein: CASNLRRQGYEQYF

J gene: TRBJ1-1
V gene: TRBV7-9
clone size: NA
CDR3 protein: CASSLSQGVEAEAFF

J gene: TRBJ1-6
V gene: TRBV4-3
clone size: NA
CDR3 protein: CASSQEGTYNSPLHF

J gene: TRBJ2-2
V gene: TRBV11-2
clone size: once
CDR3 protein: CASSLGDTGELFF

J gene: TRBJ1-2
V gene: TRBV5-6
clone size: NA
CDR3 protein: CASNQRAASYGYTF

J gene: TRBJ2-7
V gene: TRBV5-1
clone size: NA
CDR3 protein: CASSLGDYEQYF

J gene: TRBJ2-2
V gene: TRBV27
clone size: NA
CDR3 protein: CASSLFGFRSTRELFF

J gene: TRBJ1-1
V gene: TRBV28
clone size: NA
CDR3 protein: CASSSWSYEAFF

J gene: TRBJ2-4
V gene: TRBV19
clone size: NA
CDR3 protein: CASSTEVRLAKNIQYF

J gene: TRBJ2-1
V gene: TRBV11-3
clone size: NA
CDR3 protein: CASSLGLAGGLFGLEQFF

J gene: TRBJ2-1
V gene: TRBV27
clone size: NA
CDR3 protein: CASSHLAGFSYNEQFF

J gene: TRBJ2-1
V gene: TRBV5-6
clone size: NA
CDR3 protein: CASSPDRGHPNEQFF

J gene: TRBJ1-5
V gene: TRBV6-1
clone size: NA
CDR3 protein: CASSGVNNQPQHF

J gene: TRBJ1-5
V gene: TRBV5-4
clone size: NA
CDR3 protein: CASSSDRVVSNQPQHF

J gene: TRBJ1-2
V gene: TRBV18
clone size: once
CDR3 protein: CASSPFRQENYGYTF

J gene: TRBJ2-1
V gene: TRBV13
clone size: NA
CDR3 protein: CASSSPVSYNEQFF

J gene: TRBJ2-2
V gene: TRBV7-3
clone size: NA
CDR3 protein: CASSLTREVTGELFF

J gene: TRBJ1-1
V gene: TRBV15
clone size: NA
CDR3 protein: CATSRQRGTEAFF